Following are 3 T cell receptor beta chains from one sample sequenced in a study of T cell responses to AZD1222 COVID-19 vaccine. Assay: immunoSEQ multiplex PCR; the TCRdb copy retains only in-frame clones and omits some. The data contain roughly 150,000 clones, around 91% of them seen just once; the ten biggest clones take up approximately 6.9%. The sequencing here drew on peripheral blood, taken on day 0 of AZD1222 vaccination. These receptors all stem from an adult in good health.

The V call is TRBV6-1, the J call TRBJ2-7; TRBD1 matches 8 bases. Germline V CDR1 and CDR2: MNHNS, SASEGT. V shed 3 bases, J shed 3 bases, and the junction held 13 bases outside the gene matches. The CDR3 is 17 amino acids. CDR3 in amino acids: CASSELRKTGGNYEQYF. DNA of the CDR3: TGTGCCAGCAGTGAGCTACGGAAAACAGGGGGGAACTACGAGCAGTACTTC.

The CDR3 is CASSPKRGAYNEQFF. As DNA, the CDR3 is TGTGCCAGCAGCCCAAAGCGGGGGGCATACAATGAGCAGTTCTTC. The chain uses TRBV11-1 and TRBJ2-1; 9 nucleotides align to TRBD2. Germline trimming cut 5 bases from V and 4 bases from J; bases unmatched to any gene: 6. Germline values: CDR1 SGHAT, CDR2 FQDESV (reference sequence). The CDR3 runs to 15 residues.

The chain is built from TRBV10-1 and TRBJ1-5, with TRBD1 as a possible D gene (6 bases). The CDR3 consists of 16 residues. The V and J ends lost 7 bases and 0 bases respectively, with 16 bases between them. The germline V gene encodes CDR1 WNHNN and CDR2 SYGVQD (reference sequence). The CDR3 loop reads CASMGGPRHSNQPQHF. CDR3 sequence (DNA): TGCGCCAGCATGGGGGGGCCGCGACATAGCAATCAGCCCCAGCATTTT.